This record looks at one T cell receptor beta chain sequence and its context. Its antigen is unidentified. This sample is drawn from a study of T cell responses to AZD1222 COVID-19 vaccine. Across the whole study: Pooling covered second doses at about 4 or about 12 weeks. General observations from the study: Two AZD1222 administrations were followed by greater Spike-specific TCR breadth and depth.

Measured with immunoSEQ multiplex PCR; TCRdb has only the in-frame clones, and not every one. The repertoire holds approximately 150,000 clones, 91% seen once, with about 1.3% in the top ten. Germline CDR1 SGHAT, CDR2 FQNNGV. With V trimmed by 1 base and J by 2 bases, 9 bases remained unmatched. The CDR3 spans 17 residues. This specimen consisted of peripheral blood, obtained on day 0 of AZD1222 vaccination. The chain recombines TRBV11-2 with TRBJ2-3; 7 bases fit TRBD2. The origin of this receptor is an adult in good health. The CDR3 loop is CASSLVPAGAHTDTQYF. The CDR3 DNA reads TGTGCCAGCAGCTTAGTTCCGGCGGGAGCGCACACAGATACGCAGTATTTT.